A single sample is the source of the 9 T cell receptor beta chains below, sequenced in a study of blood T cell repertoires in COVID-19. This table comes from immunoSEQ multiplex PCR, and its TCRdb copy is limited to in-frame clones, with some not included. The sample yields 160,000 or so clones, under 95% seen once. What was sequenced was peripheral blood. These receptors all come from a man aged 18 to 29 with acute or convalescent COVID-19.

The V and J genes are TRBV7-9 and TRBJ1-2, with 11 bases aligning to TRBD1. Germline-derived CDR1 and CDR2 are SEHNR and FQNEAQ (reference sequence). This CDR3 has 19 residues. The V gene end was trimmed by 0 bases and the J gene end by 0 bases; junction bases not matched to a gene: 9. The CDR3 spells CASSLARSADRGPNYGYTF. The DNA of the CDR3 is TGTGCCAGCAGCTTAGCGCGTTCCGCGGACAGGGGGCCTAACTATGGCTACACCTTC. Drawing the rest from reference TRBV7-9 and TRBJ1-2, the complete variable domain is DTGVSQNPRHKITKRGQNVTFRCDPISEHNRLYWYRQTLGQGPEFLTYFQNEAQLEKSRLLSDRFSAERPKGSFSTLEIQRTEQGDSAMYLCASSLARSADRGPNYGYTFGSGTRLTVV.

V is TRBV27 and J is TRBJ1-2; a possible D gene is TRBD1 (6 bases). V shed 6 bases and J shed 1 base, with 12 bases lying between them. Germline V lookup: CDR1 MNHEY, CDR2 SMNVEV (reference sequence). The CDR3 runs to 14 residues. The CDR3 here is CASSRGGGNYGYTF. The CDR3 bases are TGTGCCAGCAGCAGGGGTGGGGGTAACTATGGCTACACCTTC.

The chain joins TRBV27 to TRBJ2-5, with 10 positions matching TRBD1. The CDR3 is 14 residues long. Germline assignment: CDR1 MNHEY and CDR2 SMNVEV (reference sequence). V lost 3 bases to trimming and J lost 3 bases; unmatched junction nucleotides: 1. The CDR3 sequence: CASSLDRGEETQYF. The CDR3 DNA reads TGTGCCAGCAGTTTGGACAGGGGGGAAGAGACCCAGTACTTC.

The genes are TRBV3-1 (or the pseudogene TRBV3-2) and TRBJ2-7, with TRBD1 matching 11 bases. The CDR3 covers 17 residues. Germline CDR1 is LGHDT and CDR2 is YNNKEL (reference sequence). V lost 0 bases and J lost 6; bases outside the gene matches: 10. CDR3 region: CASSQDAWGDRGSEQYF. The CDR3 DNA follows: TGTGCCAGCAGCCAAGATGCTTGGGGGGACAGGGGGAGCGAGCAGTACTTC.

V gene TRBV5-1 combines with J gene TRBJ2-7; 11 nucleotides line up with TRBD2. CDR3 length equals 15 residues. Germline trimming cut 3 bases from V and 5 bases from J; bases unmatched to any gene: 7. Germline CDR1 SGHRS, CDR2 YFSETQ. The CDR3 coding sequence is TGCGCCAGCAGCTACGAGACTAGCGGGACTAACGAGCAGTACTTC. This encodes CASSYETSGTNEQYF.

The V gene is TRBV10-3, the J gene TRBJ1-1; 7 bases agree with TRBD1. Germline V CDR1 and CDR2: ENHRY, SYGVKD. The ends lost 8 bases at V and 0 bases at J; junction bases unmatched: 9. The CDR3 loop spans 15 amino acids. CDR3 coding DNA: TGTGCCATCGCGGGGACAGCCTCCATGAACACTGAAGCTTTCTTT. Translating gives CAIAGTASMNTEAFF.

The chain couples TRBV9 to TRBJ2-5; possible D gene TRBD1, 6 bases. V shed 0 bases and J shed 7 bases, with 13 bases lying between them. This CDR3 has 14 residues. In germline, CDR1 is SGDLS, CDR2 YYNGEE. Written as DNA, the CDR3 is TGTGCCAGCAGCGTAGACCCAGCAGGGGCGACCCAGTACTTC. Translation gives CASSVDPAGATQYF.

In its sample, this clone was seen a few times. The rearrangement uses TRBV14 and TRBJ1-3, with TRBD1 matching over 9 bases. The CDR3 length is 17 residues. CDR1 and CDR2 (germline): SGHDN, FVKESK. Trimming took 3 bases from V and 0 from J; bases not matched to a gene: 6. CDR3 nucleotide sequence: TGTGCCAGCAGCCAGCGGACAGGGGTGATCTCTGGAAACACCATATATTTT. Amino acids: CASSQRTGVISGNTIYF.

This chain uses TRBV5-1 with TRBJ2-2, with D maybe TRBD2 (6 bases). V gave up 1 base and J gave up 5 bases, with 9 bases separating them. Germline-derived CDR1 and CDR2 are SGHRS and YFSETQ. The CDR3 loop spans 14 amino acids. The CDR3 here is CASSLLEGTGELFF. The CDR3 DNA reads as TGCGCCAGCAGCTTGCTGGAGGGGACCGGGGAGCTGTTTTTT.